The source of this TCR beta chain is a study of blood T cell repertoires in COVID-19. The J segment lost 3 bases and the V segment lost 3 bases, leaving 3 bases of the junction unmatched. CDR1 is SGHKS, CDR2 YYEKEE, per germline (reference sequence). This CDR3 is built from 14 residues. Here immunoSEQ multiplex PCR was the method, and the copy in TCRdb shows in-frame clones only, minus some. The sample shows about 150,000 clones, roughly 81% of them seen only once. This TCR was sampled from a woman in her forties or fifties with acute COVID-19. The sequencing sample was made of PBMCs or T cells enriched from blood (not recorded which). The genes are TRBV5-5 and TRBJ2-1; TRBD2 agrees at 7 bases. CDR3 coding DNA: TGTGCCAGCAGCTCCGGGACTAACTACAATGAGCAGTTCTTC. It is translated as CASSSGTNYNEQFF.